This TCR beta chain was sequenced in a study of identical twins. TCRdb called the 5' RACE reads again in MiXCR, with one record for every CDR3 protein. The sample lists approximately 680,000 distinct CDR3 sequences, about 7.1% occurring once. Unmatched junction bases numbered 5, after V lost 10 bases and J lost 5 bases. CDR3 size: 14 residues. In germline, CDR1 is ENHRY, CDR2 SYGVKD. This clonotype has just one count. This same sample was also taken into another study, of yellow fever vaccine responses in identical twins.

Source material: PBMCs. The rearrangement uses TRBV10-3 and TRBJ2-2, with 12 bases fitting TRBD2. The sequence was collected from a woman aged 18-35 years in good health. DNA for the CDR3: TGTGCCACCAAGACTAGCGGGAGTACCGGGGAGCTGTTTTTT. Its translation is CATKTSGSTGELFF.